This passage covers 5 T cell receptor beta chains from one sample sequenced in a study of CD8 T cell repertoires and HIV-1 epitope variants. Sequenced by immunoSEQ multiplex PCR; TCRdb stores in-frame clones only, minus some. The sample records roughly 100,000 clones, roughly four fifths being singletons. Sequenced: uncultured baseline CD8+ T cells from peripheral blood mononuclear cells (PBMCs). All receptors derive from a male donor with HIV.

This chain links TRBV11-2 with TRBJ2-2, with 14 bases aligning to TRBD2. CDR3 length: 17 amino acids. Trimming took 5 bases from V and 3 from J; bases not matched to a gene: 5. Per germline, CDR1 SGHAT and CDR2 FQNNGV. The CDR3 loop reads CASSATSGGGYTGELFF. DNA of the CDR3: TGTGCCAGCAGCGCGACTAGCGGGGGGGGCTACACCGGGGAGCTGTTTTTT.

The rearrangement uses TRBV5-1 and TRBJ1-1, with a possible D match to TRBD1 (5 bases). The CDR3 sequence is 15 residues long. V lost 0 bases and J lost 6, with 15 bases in between. CDR1 and CDR2 from the germline V gene are SGHRS and YFSETQ. The CDR3: CASSLDGARGAEAFF. The DNA of the CDR3 is TGCGCCAGCAGCTTGGATGGGGCTCGAGGCGCTGAAGCTTTCTTT. The full variable domain, completed using reference TRBV5-1 and TRBJ1-1, is KAGVTQTPRYLIKTRGQQVTLSCSPISGHRSVSWYQQTPGQGLQFLFEYFSETQRNKGNFPGRFSGRQFSNSRSEMNVSTLELGDSALYLCASSLDGARGAEAFFGQGTRLTVV.

The rearrangement links TRBV9 to TRBJ2-7; maybe TRBD2 (6 bases). CDR3 length: 16 residues. CDR1 and CDR2 from the germline V gene are SGDLS and YYNGEE. The V end was cut by 5 bases, the J end by 2 bases, with 20 bases between. The CDR3 sequence is CASSGDEAGLPYEQYF. The CDR3 DNA follows: TGTGCCAGCAGTGGGGATGAAGCGGGCTTGCCCTACGAGCAGTACTTC.

This chain uses TRBV9 with TRBJ2-3, with D possibly being TRBD2 (6 bases). The CDR3 covers 15 residues. Between the trimmed V and J ends, which lost 1 base and 3 bases, there was a span of 12 bases. Germline CDR1 reads SGDLS; CDR2 reads YYNGEE. CDR3 region: CASSVMGGTTDTQYF. The CDR3 bases are TGTGCCAGCAGCGTAATGGGCGGGACGACAGATACGCAGTATTTT. Looking up the rest from reference TRBV9 and TRBJ2-3 gives the full variable domain: DSGVTQTPKHLITATGQRVTLRCSPRSGDLSVYWYQQSLDQGLQFLIQYYNGEERAKGNILERFSAQQFPDLHSELNLSSLELGDSALYFCASSVMGGTTDTQYFGPGTRLTVL.

The chain is built from TRBV7-9 and TRBJ2-6; no clear D. Germline V lookup: CDR1 SEHNR, CDR2 FQNEAQ (reference sequence). The CDR3 loop spans 16 amino acids. Trimming took off 3 bases at V and 1 base at J, with 10 bases between the two ends. CDR3 in amino acids: CASSFNSESGANVLTF. For the CDR3, the DNA is TGTGCCAGCAGCTTCAATTCGGAGTCTGGGGCCAACGTCCTGACTTTC.